This T cell receptor (beta chain) was recorded in a study of CD8+ T cells in alopecia areata. Study at large: Tofacitinib therapy lasting 6 to 18 months was followed by 6 months off drug. Severity scores in treated patients reflected the percentage of scalp affected.

To note about this clone: As yet, its antigen is unknown.

Extracted from the samples, RNA was reverse transcribed into cDNA to serve as the sequencing template. TCRdb's copy holds only in-frame clones and misses some; the assay was immunoSEQ multiplex PCR. The sample has 180,000 or so clones, roughly 58% seen once. V dropped 7 bases and J dropped 2; count of bases not matched to a gene: 11. The V gene's germline CDR1 is GTSNPN and CDR2 SVGIG (reference sequence). This CDR3 region has 14 residues. Study-wide findings and caveats: Affected scalp, especially in alopecia totalis/universalis, had a higher clonality than normal scalp did. Tofacitinib significantly brought down scalp clonality and expanded CD8+ clones among top 100.

The treatment was: oral pan-JAK inhibitor, 5-10 mg twice daily. This sample comprised CD4+ T cells sorted from blood, obtained at approximately week 56, from a patient treated with tofacitinib. This chain uses TRBV30 with TRBJ2-7; 7 nucleotides agree with TRBD2. The sequence was collected from a human donor with alopecia areata. The CDR3 DNA sequence: TGTGCCTTCCGCCCTAGCGGTCCGGCCTACGAGCAGTACTTC. This codes for CAFRPSGPAYEQYF.